The next 26 T cell receptor beta chains were all read from a single sample in a study of blood T cell repertoires in COVID-19. Only in-frame clones appear in the TCRdb table, and some are missing; sequencing was by immunoSEQ multiplex PCR. The sample includes 100,000 to 150,000 clones, around 89% of them seen just once. Sequencing was carried out using peripheral blood. These receptors were obtained from a man aged 50-59 years with acute or convalescent COVID-19.

The V call is TRBV5-1, the J call TRBJ2-5, with 8 bases fitting TRBD1. The length of the CDR3 is 16 residues. Germline CDR1 SGHRS, CDR2 YFSETQ. J lost 1 base, V lost 2 bases, and 7 bases had no gene match. The CDR3 DNA is TGCGCCAGCAGCTTCTTTTGGGACAGGCCCCAAGAGACCCAGTACTTC. Translating it yields CASSFFWDRPQETQYF.

V is TRBV6-6 and J is TRBJ1-4, with a weak D call TRBD1 (5 bases). CDR3 length: 15 amino acids. Trimming stripped 2 bases from V and 0 bases from J, with 7 bases between. Germline V lookup: CDR1 MNHNY, CDR2 SVGAGI (reference sequence). The DNA of the CDR3 is TGTGCCAGCAGTTACCGGGGGGCAACTAATGAAAAACTGTTTTTT. Translated, it gives CASSYRGATNEKLFF.

The J gene is TRBJ1-2, the V gene TRBV30; TRBD1 might be the D (5 bases). Between the trimmed V and J ends, which lost 0 bases and 0 bases, there was a span of 11 bases. The CDR3 totals 15 residues. Germline loops: CDR1 GTSNPN, CDR2 SVGIG (reference sequence). The CDR3 nucleotides read TGTGCCTGGAGTGTCGGCAAGGGGTCTAACTATGGCTACACCTTC. It yields the protein CAWSVGKGSNYGYTF.

V usage is TRBV6-5 and J usage is TRBJ2-7; D perhaps matches TRBD2 (5 bases). CDR1 is MNHEY and CDR2 is SVGAGI in the germline V gene. Trimming left V 6 bases short and J 2 bases short, with 14 bases between. The CDR3 length is 14 residues. The CDR3 region is CASSPGKIAYEQYF. CDR3 sequence (DNA): TGTGCCAGCAGCCCGGGGAAAATCGCCTACGAGCAGTACTTC.

The chain links TRBV18 to TRBJ2-1; no reliable D call. Trimming stripped 0 bases from V and 5 bases from J, with 5 bases between. Germline V gives CDR1 KGHSH, CDR2 LQKENI. CDR3 length: 13 amino acids. CDR3 DNA: TGTGCCAGCTCACCACCGGAGAACAATGAGCAGTTCTTC. As protein: CASSPPENNEQFF.

This rearrangement joins TRBV6-5 to TRBJ2-7, with TRBD1 identical over 9 bases. Trimming took 6 bases from V and 4 from J; bases not matched to a gene: 7. Germline V gene lookup returns CDR1 MNHEY and CDR2 SVGAGI. The CDR3 has 14 residues. The CDR3 loop reads CASRDEQGAYEQYF. In DNA form, the CDR3 reads TGTGCCAGCAGGGACGAACAGGGGGCTTACGAGCAGTACTTC.

The CDR3 coding sequence is TGTGCCAGCAGTTCCGCCGGGACAGGGCTTTATGGTGAGCAGTTCTTC. This codes for CASSSAGTGLYGEQFF. The genes are TRBV6-5 and TRBJ2-1, with 9 bases aligning to TRBD1. V trimming: 4 bases; J trimming: 9 bases; junction bases outside the gene matches: 13. This CDR3 is built from 16 residues. From germline, CDR1 is MNHEY and CDR2 SVGAGI.

V and J are TRBV3-1 (or the pseudogene TRBV3-2) and TRBJ1-1; TRBD1 might be the D (6 bases). Germline CDR1 reads LGHDT; CDR2 reads YNNKEL (reference sequence). V lost 4 bases to trimming and J lost 6 bases, with 9 bases between them. This CDR3 region has 12 residues. CDR3 sequence: CASSPGTSEAFF. CDR3 coding DNA: TGTGCCAGCAGCCCCGGGACATCTGAAGCTTTCTTT.

The chain recombines TRBV2 with TRBJ1-5; 7 bases are a match to TRBD1. CDR1 SNHLY and CDR2 FYNNEI come from the germline V gene. The V gene end was trimmed by 5 bases and the J gene end by 8 bases; junction bases not matched to a gene: 9. The CDR3 runs 14 residues. CDR3 sequence: CASSQQTGWEPQHF. The CDR3 DNA reads as TGTGCCAGCAGTCAGCAGACAGGGTGGGAGCCCCAGCATTTT.

This clone came up once. The chain carries TRBV10-2 and TRBJ2-5, with D maybe TRBD2 (5 bases). CDR1 is WSHSY, CDR2 SAAADI, per germline. This CDR3 contains 17 residues. The V gene lost 4 bases and the J gene lost 2 bases, with 20 bases spanning the gap. This chain's CDR3 is CASSVRGTAGRQETQYF. For the CDR3, the DNA is TGCGCCAGCAGTGTCCGCGGTACGGCGGGCAGACAAGAGACCCAGTACTTC.

V is TRBV7-9 and J is TRBJ1-1; D perhaps matches TRBD1 (6 bases). The CDR3 is 15 amino acids. Between the trimmed V and J ends, which lost 5 bases and 1 base, there was a span of 14 bases. In germline, CDR1 is SEHNR, CDR2 FQNEAQ (reference sequence). The CDR3 region is CASSHSTGTNTEAFF. The CDR3 DNA reads TGTGCCAGCAGCCATTCGACAGGTACGAACACTGAAGCTTTCTTT.

The chain couples TRBV7-9 to TRBJ2-7; 9 bases agree with TRBD2. V lost 5 bases, J lost 2 bases, and 7 bases stayed unmatched. CDR1 is SEHNR, CDR2 FQNEAQ, per germline (reference sequence). CDR3 size: 15 residues. CDR3 protein: CASSVSGSGPYEQYF. CDR3 sequence (DNA): TGTGCCAGCAGCGTTAGCGGGAGTGGTCCCTACGAGCAGTACTTC.

The CDR3, as DNA: TGCGCCAGCAGCCATCCTGGGGACAGGGGTACAACCGGGGAGCTGTTTTTT. Encoded protein: CASSHPGDRGTTGELFF. The V and J genes are TRBV4-1 and TRBJ2-2; 10 bases fit TRBD1. V trimming: 3 bases; J trimming: 5 bases; junction bases outside the gene matches: 9. CDR3 size: 17 residues. Germline CDR1 reads MGHRA; CDR2 reads YSYEKL.

This chain uses TRBV21-1 with TRBJ2-2; the table calls TRBD2, which could not be checked here. TRBV21-1 is flagged as a pseudogene. The CDR3 has 18 amino acids. The CDR3 DNA sequence: TGTGCCAGCAGCAAAGAGAGAAGCGGGAGAGGGAGTACCGGGGAGCTGTTTTTT. This translates into CASSKERSGRGSTGELFF.

V gene TRBV6-4 combines with J gene TRBJ1-5, with TRBD1 as a possible D gene (6 bases). There are 13 residues in the CDR3. The V gene's germline CDR1 is MRHNA and CDR2 SNTAGT. V was cut by 6 bases and J by 4 bases, with 10 bases left in between. The CDR3, as DNA: TGTGCCAGCAGCCCGACAGGTAATCAGCCCCAGCATTTT. This gives the protein CASSPTGNQPQHF.

The chain uses TRBV6-1 and TRBJ1-2; 8 nucleotides agree with TRBD1. This CDR3 has 15 residues. Germline values: CDR1 MNHNS, CDR2 SASEGT. With 0 bases clipped from V and 8 bases from J, the junction kept 8 bases outside the gene matches. The CDR3 loop reads CASSEAQGAVRGYTF. The CDR3 DNA is TGTGCCAGCAGTGAAGCTCAGGGGGCAGTGAGGGGCTACACCTTC.

This clone was detected once. The rearrangement links TRBV29-1 to TRBJ2-5, with 11 bases aligning to TRBD2. The V gene end was trimmed by 5 bases and the J gene end by 4 bases; junction bases not matched to a gene: 6. This CDR3 region has 14 residues. Germline-derived CDR1 and CDR2 are SQVTM and ANQGSEA. The CDR3 reads CSVLSGRAPETQYF. Written as DNA, the CDR3 is TGCAGCGTTCTTAGCGGGAGGGCCCCAGAGACCCAGTACTTC.

This chain uses TRBV4-1 with TRBJ1-1, with D possibly being TRBD1 (6 bases). Germline V gene sequence: CDR1 MGHRA, CDR2 YSYEKL. Trimming cost V 1 base and J 6 bases, with 15 bases left between them. CDR3 length: 15 amino acids. DNA of the CDR3: TGCGCCAGCAGCCAAGGAGCAGGGGTCAACGCTGAAGCTTTCTTT. As protein: CASSQGAGVNAEAFF.

The rearrangement links TRBV5-1 to TRBJ1-1; 7 bases fit TRBD1. The CDR3 is 13 amino acids. The germline gives CDR1 SGHRS, CDR2 YFSETQ. Trimming at V came to 6 bases and at J to 0 bases, leaving 2 bases not matched to a gene. CDR3 in amino acids: CASKDRVNTEAFF. The DNA of the CDR3 is TGCGCCAGCAAAGACAGGGTGAACACTGAAGCTTTCTTT.

The chain uses TRBV5-6 and TRBJ1-1, with D possibly being TRBD1 (5 bases). V lost 1 base, J lost 1 base, and 11 bases lay in between. Germline V gene sequence: CDR1 SGHDT, CDR2 YYEEEE. The length of the CDR3 is 15 residues. CDR3 sequence reads: CASSLLGEGNTEAFF. The CDR3 coding sequence is TGTGCCAGCAGCTTGTTAGGGGAGGGGAACACTGAAGCTTTCTTT.

This rearrangement joins TRBV3-1 (or the pseudogene TRBV3-2) to TRBJ1-1; the D gene is possibly TRBD1 (5 bases). The CDR3 consists of 13 residues. Trimming removed 8 bases at V and 3 bases at J, with 13 bases between. Germline CDR1 is LGHDT and CDR2 is YNNKEL (reference sequence). This CDR3 is CASGRSGDTEAFF. DNA for the CDR3: TGTGCCAGCGGCCGGTCGGGGGACACTGAAGCTTTCTTT.

The DNA of the CDR3 is TGTGCCAGTGCACAGGGGGCGAGCGAGCAGTACTTC. Translated: CASAQGASEQYF. The rearrangement links TRBV25-1 to TRBJ2-7, with 9 bases fitting TRBD1. The CDR3 runs to 12 residues. Germline loops: CDR1 MGHDK, CDR2 SYGVNS. J lost 6 bases, V lost 9 bases, and 6 bases had no gene match.

The rearrangement uses TRBV2 and TRBJ1-2; D not certain. This CDR3 has 11 residues. Trimming removed 6 bases from V and 5 bases from J, with 7 bases in between. Per the germline V gene, CDR1 is SNHLY and CDR2 is FYNNEI. The CDR3 loop is CASSLFYGYTF. CDR3 nucleotides: TGTGCCAGCAGCCTTTTTTATGGCTACACCTTC. Full variable domain (rest looked up from reference TRBV2 and TRBJ1-2): EPEVTQTPSHQVTQMGQEVILRCVPISNHLYFYWYRQILGQKVEFLVSFYNNEISEKSEIFDDQFSVERPDGSNFTLKIRSTKLEDSAMYFCASSLFYGYTFGSGTRLTVV.

The V call is TRBV7-4, the J call TRBJ1-5; tentatively, D is TRBD1 (6 bases). The V and J ends lost 0 bases and 7 bases respectively, with 16 bases between them. Germline assignment: CDR1 SGHVT and CDR2 SQSDAQ. The CDR3 loop spans 16 amino acids. The CDR3 sequence: CASSLAGVTGSQPQHF. CDR3 DNA: TGTGCCAGCAGCTTAGCTGGTGTGACAGGAAGCCAGCCCCAGCATTTT.

The J gene is TRBJ2-1, the V gene TRBV19; 8 nucleotides agree with TRBD1. V was pared by 8 bases and J by 6 bases, with 9 bases of the junction left unmatched. Germline loops: CDR1 LNHDA, CDR2 SQIVND (reference sequence). The CDR3 loop spans 14 amino acids. CDR3 nucleotides: TGTGCCAGTGCCACCGGACAGGGACTCAATGAGCAGTTCTTC. Its translation: CASATGQGLNEQFF.

V usage is TRBV6-5 and J usage is TRBJ2-1; D unclear. This CDR3 has 13 amino acids. The germline V and J ends were trimmed by 5 bases and 6 bases, with 11 bases remaining between them. Germline lookup yields CDR1 MNHEY and CDR2 SVGAGI. CDR3 sequence reads: CASSIAISNEQFF. CDR3 in DNA: TGTGCCAGCAGTATTGCGATAAGCAATGAGCAGTTCTTC.